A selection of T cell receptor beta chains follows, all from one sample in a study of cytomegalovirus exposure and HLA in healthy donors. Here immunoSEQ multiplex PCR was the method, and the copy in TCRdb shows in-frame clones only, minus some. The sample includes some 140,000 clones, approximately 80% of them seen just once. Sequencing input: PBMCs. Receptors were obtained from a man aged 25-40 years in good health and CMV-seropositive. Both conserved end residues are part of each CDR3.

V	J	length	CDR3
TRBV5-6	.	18	CASSNPGTGEKRTYEQYF
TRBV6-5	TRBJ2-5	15	CASSPISGTGGTQYF
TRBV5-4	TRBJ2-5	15	CASSPTSGSPETQYF
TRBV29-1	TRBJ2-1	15	CSVEGAGSSYNEQFF
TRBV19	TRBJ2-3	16	CASSPKKRVLTDTQYF
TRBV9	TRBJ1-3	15	CASSEVTGALNTIYF
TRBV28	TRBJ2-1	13	CASRTGLSNEQFF
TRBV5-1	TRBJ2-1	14	CASSPGQPNNEQFF
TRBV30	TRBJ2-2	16	CAWSVWSSGNTGELFF
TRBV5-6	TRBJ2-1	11	CASSLQGEPFF
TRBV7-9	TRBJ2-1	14	CASSPPVKYNEQFF
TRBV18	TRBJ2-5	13	CASSWDSKETQYF
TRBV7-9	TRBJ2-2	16	CASSTGLAGGTGELFF
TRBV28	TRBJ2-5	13	CASSLAGKETQYF
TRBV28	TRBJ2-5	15	CASSRGDRGPETQYF
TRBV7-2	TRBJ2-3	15	CASSLEGTSGTPQYF
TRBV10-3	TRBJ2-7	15	CAIRTSGGDVYEQYF
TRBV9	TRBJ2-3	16	CASSVGTSGSTDTQYF
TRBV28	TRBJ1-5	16	CASSLWGGSPNQPQHF
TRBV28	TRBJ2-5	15	CASSYRGTTRETQYF
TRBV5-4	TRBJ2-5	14	CASSLDRVLLTQYF
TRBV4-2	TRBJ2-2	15	CASSDGQGAAGELFF
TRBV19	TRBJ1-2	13	CASSTLQGYGYTF
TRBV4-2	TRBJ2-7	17	CASSQGTGTSGSYEQYF
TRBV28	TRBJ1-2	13	CASRMTGASGYTF
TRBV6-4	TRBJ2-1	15	CASRELAGPLNEQFF
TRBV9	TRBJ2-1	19	CASSTGLAGDGLSYNEQFF